Listed below are T cell receptor beta chains from one sample, sequenced in a study of identical twins. One entry per CDR3 protein, called by TCRdb with MiXCR from the 5' RACE reads. The sample holds 210,000 or so distinct CDR3 sequences, about 15% seen once. These data were also filed under a second study, of T cells expressing NK-cell markers.

Specimen: CD8+ T cells sorted from blood. The receptor source for this set is a woman aged 18-29 years in good health. Each CDR3 is given without its conserved first and last residue. Fields, in order: V gene, J gene, CDR3 protein.

>TRBV30|TRBJ1-2
AWFGDNYGYT
>TRBV14|TRBJ2-7
ASSQDRTGRVEQY
>TRBV7-7|TRBJ2-2
ASSRFTGLGGELF
>TRBV5-1|TRBJ2-5
ASSLPNRDGKTQY
>TRBV7-8|TRBJ2-1
ASSPRDTPSYNEQF
>TRBV4-2|TRBJ1-1
ASSHAGMNTEAF
>TRBV20-1|TRBJ1-5
SARTGQGAGQPQH
>TRBV4-3|TRBJ2-1
ASSQDTSGRITHEQF
>TRBV19|TRBJ1-1
ASSISTGWTEAF
>TRBV5-6|TRBJ1-1
ASSLRSNTEAF
>TRBV5-6|TRBJ2-2
ASSPGSTGELF
>TRBV7-6|TRBJ2-1
ASSSGSTGYNEQF
>TRBV7-9|TRBJ2-7
ASSPTGLYEQY
>TRBV6-2/TRBV6-3|TRBJ1-1
ASSYTGTGTEAF
>TRBV29-1|TRBJ2-5
SVKFGAATQY
>TRBV4-1|TRBJ2-3
ASSQAVTGGSTDTQY
>TRBV4-3|TRBJ2-7
ASSPTWDRYYEQY
>TRBV7-3|TRBJ2-3
ASSFSGGPGDTQY
>TRBV7-2|TRBJ2-5
ASSLSRDQY
>TRBV25-1|TRBJ2-1
ASSESGANEQF
>TRBV7-3|TRBJ2-3
ASHRSGGGTDTQY
>TRBV29-1|TRBJ2-1
SVEDPASGSNNEQF
>TRBV12-3/TRBV12-4|TRBJ1-1
ASSQGWRAF
>TRBV7-2|TRBJ2-1
ASSLERGYEQF
>TRBV6-5|TRBJ2-2
ACRGAPGELF
>TRBV5-5|TRBJ2-7
ASSLVGTGAAYEQY
>TRBV12-3/TRBV12-4|TRBJ1-2
ASTYSNYGYT
>TRBV5-6|TRBJ2-7
ASSPGTGTFHEQY
>TRBV29-1|TRBJ2-6
SVEWTAGANVLT
>TRBV7-2|TRBJ1-5
ASSYNNQPQH